The T cell receptor beta chain under discussion was sequenced for a study of T cells in localized non-small cell lung cancer. About this clone itself: As yet, its antigen is unknown.

Study-level findings and limits: It remains possible that heterogeneity exists, since only one tumor region was sequenced.

Assay used: immunoSEQ multiplex PCR; TCRdb lists only in-frame clones, some missing. The top ten clones hold about 12% of a sample with about 2,200 clones, roughly 33% of them seen once. Trimming removed 10 bases from V and 3 bases from J, with 15 bases in between. Germline CDR1 is MNHGY and CDR2 is SAAAGT. The CDR3 totals 13 residues. This sample comprised normal lung tissue next to the tumor, obtained before any cancer treatment. This TCR was recovered from a female donor older than 55 with stage I squamous cell lung carcinoma. V usage is TRBV6-8 and J usage is TRBJ1-1; D ambiguous. DNA of the CDR3: TGTGCCACCGGGGAGGGTCGGGACACTGAAGCTTTCTTT. Protein: CATGEGRDTEAFF.